Below are 15 T cell receptor beta chains sequenced from a single sample in a study of T-cell memory formation after mild COVID-19. TCRdb itself ran the 5' RACE reads through MiXCR, one entry per CDR3 protein. Of fewer than 150,000 distinct CDR3 sequences in the sample, about 5.9% were seen once. The sequenced sample consisted of PBMCs or a T cell subset sorted from them (not recorded which). These receptors were collected from an adult woman who had mild COVID-19 (a few samples of this study predate the infection). Cell type and time point are not known.

This chain links TRBV29-1 with TRBJ1-2; 8 positions agree with TRBD1. The CDR3 is 15 residues long. The V gene end was trimmed by 4 bases and the J gene end by 3 bases; junction bases not matched to a gene: 10. Germline-derived CDR1 and CDR2 are SQVTM and ANQGSEA. The CDR3 loop reads CSVAGQGGSDYGYTF. For the CDR3, the DNA is TGCAGCGTTGCAGGACAGGGAGGATCGGACTATGGCTACACCTTC.

This clonotype was recorded many times. The chain uses TRBV5-1 and TRBJ2-1; a possible D gene is TRBD2 (6 bases). CDR1 SGHRS and CDR2 YFSETQ come from the germline V gene. The CDR3 has 15 residues. V lost 3 bases and J lost 7, with 17 bases in between. CDR3 bases: TGCGCCAGCAGCTCAAAAGCGGGTCCGAGGAATGAGCAGTTCTTC. It encodes CASSSKAGPRNEQFF.

The J gene is TRBJ1-3, the V gene TRBV10-3, with 9 bases fitting TRBD1. The CDR3 runs 16 residues. CDR1 and CDR2 (germline): ENHRY, SYGVKD. V dropped 10 bases and J dropped 2; count of bases not matched to a gene: 12. The CDR3 DNA reads TGTGCCACCTCGGGGAGTACAGGGGGCGCTGGAAACACCATATATTTT. This gives the protein CATSGSTGGAGNTIYF.

This clonotype was recorded a few times. The chain uses TRBV3-1 and TRBJ1-2; perhaps TRBD1 as D (5 bases). Between the trimmed V and J ends, which lost 10 bases and 0 bases, there was a span of 12 bases. CDR1 and CDR2 from the germline V gene are LGHDT and YNNKEL (reference sequence). This CDR3 comprises 13 residues. CDR3 region: CATQGGPNYGYTF. DNA of the CDR3: TGTGCCACTCAGGGTGGGCCTAACTATGGCTACACCTTC.

This clonotype came up many times. The chain recombines TRBV19 with TRBJ2-2; 7 bases are a match to TRBD1. After removal of 7 bases from V and 4 bases from J, the junction contained 9 bases not matched to a gene. Germline CDR1 LNHDA, CDR2 SQIVND (reference sequence). The CDR3 has 15 amino acids. The CDR3 DNA sequence: TGTGCCAGTATCCAACAGGGGCCGGGCACCGGGGAGCTGTTTTTT. It codes for CASIQQGPGTGELFF.

This chain uses TRBV2 with TRBJ2-3; 7 nucleotides agree with TRBD1. V shed 6 bases and J 0 bases; nucleotides not matched to a gene: 6. There are 15 residues in the CDR3. The V gene's germline CDR1 is SNHLY and CDR2 FYNNEI. For the CDR3, the DNA is TGTGCCAGCAGCGCCGGGACAGCTAGCACAGATACGCAGTATTTT. This encodes CASSAGTASTDTQYF. The entire variable domain, with the rest obtained from reference TRBV2 and TRBJ2-3, is as follows: EPEVTQTPSHQVTQMGQEVILRCVPISNHLYFYWYRQILGQKVEFLVSFYNNEISEKSEIFDDQFSVERPDGSNFTLKIRSTKLEDSAMYFCASSAGTASTDTQYFGPGTRLTVL.

This clonotype was seen many times. DNA for the CDR3: TGTGCCAGCAGCCCTCGAGCGGGGTTATCCTACAATGAGCAGTTCTTC. Translating it yields CASSPRAGLSYNEQFF. This chain links TRBV7-6 with TRBJ2-1; 7 bases align to TRBD2. The V gene's germline CDR1 is SGHVS and CDR2 FNYEAQ. V shed 5 bases, J shed 1 base, and the junction held 8 bases outside the gene matches. CDR3 length: 16 residues.

This clonotype was counted ten times or more. The rearrangement uses TRBV7-9 and TRBJ1-1; weak D call: TRBD1 (6 bases). The CDR3 has 16 residues. In germline, CDR1 is SEHNR, CDR2 FQNEAQ (reference sequence). Trimming removed 2 bases from V and 1 base from J, with 14 bases in between. The DNA of the CDR3 is TGTGCCAGCAGCTTATCCCGGACAGTAAAGAACACTGAAGCTTTCTTT. Protein sequence: CASSLSRTVKNTEAFF.

This clonotype was observed many times. The chain recombines TRBV6-5 with TRBJ2-5; 10 bases agree with TRBD1. After removal of 6 bases from V and 5 bases from J, the junction contained 3 bases not matched to a gene. CDR1 is MNHEY, CDR2 SVGAGI, per germline. The CDR3 has 13 residues. The CDR3 nucleotides are TGTGCCAGCAGCCGGGGACAGGGGGAGACCCAGTACTTC. This encodes CASSRGQGETQYF.

This clonotype showed up many times. This rearrangement joins TRBV7-9 to TRBJ1-2; D is perhaps TRBD1 (6 bases). This CDR3 region has 14 residues. In germline, CDR1 is SEHNR, CDR2 FQNEAQ (reference sequence). Trimming removed 1 base from V and 4 bases from J, with 10 bases in between. CDR3 sequence reads: CASSLDGQTYGYTF. CDR3 DNA: TGTGCCAGCAGCTTAGACGGACAGACCTATGGCTACACCTTC.

This clonotype was seen at least ten times. The V call is TRBV7-2, the J call TRBJ2-1; 11 nucleotides line up with TRBD2. Trimming cost V 5 bases and J 9 bases; bases outside gene matches: 15. Germline CDR1 SGHTA, CDR2 FQGNSA. This CDR3 comprises 17 residues. The CDR3 DNA follows: TGTGCCAGCAGCCCCGGGGGGCCTAGCGGGAGGCGAGGTGAGCAGTTCTTC. Translation gives CASSPGGPSGRRGEQFF.

This clonotype was counted between two and nine times. CDR3 nucleotides: TGTGCCAGCAGTCCCCCCTCTGGTTCGAAGACCCAGTACTTC. Its protein is CASSPPSGSKTQYF. The V gene is TRBV28, the J gene TRBJ2-5; D unresolved. Trimming removed 5 bases at V and 6 bases at J, with 16 bases between. This CDR3 spans 14 amino acids. Germline values: CDR1 MDHEN, CDR2 SYDVKM.

This clonotype was picked up many times. The chain couples TRBV24-1 to TRBJ2-1; D not resolved. The ends were cut back, 5 bases at V and 15 bases at J, with 16 bases in the middle. The CDR3 is 12 residues long. In germline, CDR1 is KGHDR, CDR2 SFDVKD. The CDR3 coding sequence is TGTGCCACCAGTGCCGAAGGCAGAGTCCCGTTCTTC. Translated, it gives CATSAEGRVPFF.

This clonotype has just a few counts. The chain uses TRBV5-1 and TRBJ1-2; D is perhaps TRBD1 (6 bases). Deletions cut 3 bases from V and 0 bases from J, with 12 bases between. Germline CDR1 reads SGHRS; CDR2 reads YFSETQ. The CDR3 covers 15 residues. The DNA of the CDR3 is TGCGCCAGCAGCTCTCCAGGGGCCCCTAACTATGGCTACACCTTC. Translated: CASSSPGAPNYGYTF.

The chain links TRBV7-3 to TRBJ2-1; 11 nucleotides match TRBD1. The V segment lost 1 base and the J segment 8 bases; nucleotides outside the gene matches: 1. This CDR3 region has 14 residues. Germline assignment: CDR1 SGHTA and CDR2 FQGTGA. The CDR3 sequence is CASSLMGQGDEQFF. CDR3 DNA: TGTGCCAGCAGCTTAATGGGACAGGGGGATGAGCAGTTCTTC.